The 32 T cell receptor beta chains below come from one sample, sequenced in a study of T cells in Graves' hyperthyroidism and ophthalmopathy. Amplification yielded TCR beta CDR3 regions, with RNA transcripts as the source. When the TCR CDR3 underwent first-round RT-PCR, the HTBI primer set was used. TCRdb reprocessed the multiplex PCR reads via MiXCR and lists one record per CDR3 protein. This table has hundreds of thousands of distinct CDR3 sequences, 24% appearing once. The material sequenced was blood. These receptors were taken from a woman in her 30s with Graves' ophthalmopathy.

This clonotype was detected many times. The chain employs TRBV6-1 and TRBJ2-7; D gene ambiguous. This CDR3 is 15 amino acids long. Between the trimmed V and J ends, which lost 6 bases and 0 bases, there was a span of 15 bases. The V gene's germline CDR1 is MNHNS and CDR2 SASEGT. This CDR3 reads CASRKEAPSSYEQYF. The CDR3 DNA reads TGTGCCAGCAGGAAAGAGGCGCCGAGCTCCTACGAGCAGTACTTC.

At least ten counts were recorded for this clonotype. The DNA for the CDR3 is TGTGCCAGCCTCGAGACTCACAGGGCATACTCTGGGGCCAACGTCCTGACTTTC. Amino acids: CASLETHRAYSGANVLTF. The genes are TRBV6-2 or TRBV6-3 and TRBJ2-6; possibly TRBD1 for D (6 bases). The V end lost 8 bases, the J end lost 0 bases, and 20 bases lay between the germline ends. This CDR3 is built from 18 residues. Per the germline V gene, CDR1 is MNHEY and CDR2 is SVGEGT.

The chain couples TRBV10-3 to TRBJ2-4; D is perhaps TRBD1 (6 bases). Germline CDR1 and CDR2: ENHRY and SYGVKD. The ends were cut back, 4 bases at V and 1 base at J, with 14 bases in the middle. CDR3 length: 16 residues. The CDR3 protein is CAISVQGMSAKNIQYF. For the CDR3, the DNA is TGTGCCATCAGTGTACAGGGTATGAGTGCCAAAAACATTCAGTACTTC.

This clonotype was observed at least ten times. The chain joins TRBV20-1 to TRBJ1-1; D unclear. Trimming took off 0 bases at V and 3 bases at J, with 11 bases between the two ends. Germline lookup yields CDR1 DFQATT and CDR2 SNEGSKA (reference sequence). This CDR3 has 14 amino acids. DNA for the CDR3: TGCAGTGCTAGAGAGGCTGGGAAAGACACTGAAGCTTTCTTT. Protein: CSAREAGKDTEAFF.

This chain connects TRBV4-1 to TRBJ2-7; D may correspond to TRBD1 or TRBD2 (5 bases each). Trimming left V 2 bases short and J 7 bases short, with 18 bases between. The CDR3 length is 15 residues. Germline CDR1 and CDR2: MGHRA and YSYEKL. CDR3 in DNA: TGCGCCAGCAGCCAATCCGGGACCTCACGCCAGGAGCAGTACTTC. Residues: CASSQSGTSRQEQYF.

The V gene is TRBV10-2, the J gene TRBJ1-1, with TRBD1 as a possible D gene (5 bases). V was cut by 4 bases and J by 5 bases, with 11 bases left in between. The germline V gene encodes CDR1 WSHSY and CDR2 SAAADI. The CDR3 has 13 amino acids. For the CDR3, the DNA is TGCGCCAGCAGTGGACAGTTATCAACTGAAGCTTTCTTT. It encodes CASSGQLSTEAFF.

The sample holds many counts of this clonotype. V and J are TRBV6-5 and TRBJ1-2; 11 bases align to TRBD1. The junction had 5 bases not matched to a gene; V was cut back by 0 bases and J by 8 bases. This CDR3 has 15 amino acids. CDR1 is MNHEY, CDR2 SVGAGI, per germline. This chain's CDR3 is CASSYSGQGAQGYTF. CDR3 in DNA: TGTGCCAGCAGTTACTCTGGACAGGGGGCGCAGGGCTACACCTTC.

The V gene is TRBV9, the J gene TRBJ1-2; D is ambiguous. V was shortened by 0 bases and J by 4 bases, with 10 bases between the two germline ends. The CDR3 totals 14 residues. CDR1 and CDR2 (germline): SGDLS, YYNGEE. The CDR3 region is CASSVGTSLYGYTF. DNA for the CDR3: TGTGCCAGCAGCGTAGGGACCAGCCTCTATGGCTACACCTTC. The full variable domain, with the rest looked up from reference TRBV9 and TRBJ1-2, is DSGVTQTPKHLITATGQRVTLRCSPRSGDLSVYWYQQSLDQGLQFLIQYYNGEERAKGNILERFSAQQFPDLHSELNLSSLELGDSALYFCASSVGTSLYGYTFGSGTRLTVV.

At least ten counts were recorded for this clonotype. The rearrangement uses TRBV12-3 or TRBV12-4 and TRBJ2-7; 10 nucleotides agree with TRBD1. The CDR3 covers 14 residues. After removal of 3 bases from V and 6 bases from J, the junction contained 5 bases not matched to a gene. The chain's CDR3 is CASSFRDRGPEQYF. For the CDR3, the DNA is TGTGCCAGCAGTTTTAGGGACAGGGGTCCCGAGCAGTACTTC.

This clonotype has a count of ten or more. The chain couples TRBV24-1 to TRBJ2-3; TRBD1 matches 8 bases. Germline lookup yields CDR1 KGHDR and CDR2 SFDVKD. Trimming at V came to 4 bases and at J to 2 bases, leaving 7 bases not matched to a gene. The CDR3 sequence is 16 residues long. The CDR3 here is CATSDPGQEFTDTQYF. In DNA form, the CDR3 reads TGTGCCACCAGTGACCCGGGACAGGAGTTCACAGATACGCAGTATTTT.

The sample holds many counts of this clonotype. This chain joins TRBV12-5 and TRBJ1-2; perhaps TRBD1 as D (6 bases). The V and J ends lost 5 bases and 7 bases respectively, with 14 bases between them. Germline loops: CDR1 LGHNT, CDR2 FRNRAP. There are 13 residues in the CDR3. CDR3 bases: TGTGCTAGTGGTCCGGCAGGGGAGCGTGGCTACACCTTC. Its translation is CASGPAGERGYTF. Drawing the rest from reference TRBV12-5 and TRBJ1-2, the complete variable domain is DARVTQTPRHKVTEMGQEVTMRCQPILGHNTVFWYRQTMMQGLELLAYFRNRAPLDDSGMPKDRFSAEMPDATLATLKIQPSEPRDSAVYFCASGPAGERGYTFGSGTRLTVV.

This clonotype was counted many times. V gene TRBV11-1 combines with J gene TRBJ2-2, with D unresolved. The CDR3 runs 15 residues. CDR1 and CDR2 (germline): SGHAT, FQDESV (reference sequence). V was clipped by 2 bases and J by 8 bases, with 15 bases between them. The CDR3 here is CASSLRAVARGELFF. DNA of the CDR3: TGTGCCAGCAGCTTAAGGGCCGTGGCGCGGGGGGAGCTGTTTTTT.

In this sample, this clonotype turned up a few times. The chain uses TRBV27 and TRBJ1-2; D remains ambiguous. Germline CDR1 MNHEY, CDR2 SMNVEV (reference sequence). The V end lost 4 bases, the J end lost 0 bases, and 15 bases lay between the germline ends. The CDR3 is made up of 16 amino acids. As DNA, the CDR3 is TGTGCCAGCAGTTCCCTCAGTTCGGCCCCTAACTATGGCTACACCTTC. This codes for CASSSLSSAPNYGYTF.

The chain uses TRBV20-1 and TRBJ1-1; D gene unclear. V was trimmed by 2 bases and J by 0 bases, leaving 10 bases between them. Germline loops: CDR1 DFQATT, CDR2 SNEGSKA (reference sequence). This CDR3 comprises 14 residues. In DNA form, the CDR3 reads TGCAGTGCTAGAACCCCACAGATGAACACTGAAGCTTTCTTT. Protein: CSARTPQMNTEAFF.

This rearrangement joins TRBV12-3 or TRBV12-4 to TRBJ2-2; no firm D call. The CDR3 is 13 residues long. Trimming removed 5 bases at V and 4 bases at J, with 8 bases between. CDR3 residues: CASSPTITGELFF. The CDR3 DNA is TGTGCCAGCAGTCCGACAATCACCGGGGAGCTGTTTTTT.

This clonotype showed up many times. This chain connects TRBV6-1 to TRBJ2-7; D is perhaps TRBD1 (6 bases). V lost 3 bases, J lost 6 bases, and 12 bases lay in between. The CDR3 is made up of 13 amino acids. From germline, CDR1 is MNHNS and CDR2 SASEGT. This CDR3 is CASSEDSWGEQYF. DNA of the CDR3: TGTGCCAGCAGTGAGGACAGCTGGGGCGAGCAGTACTTC.

This clonotype was observed at least ten times. The chain has TRBV7-6 and TRBJ1-1, with 7 bases identical to TRBD1. The trim removed 4 bases at V and 8 bases at J, leaving 7 bases unmatched. There are 13 residues in the CDR3. Germline V gene lookup returns CDR1 SGHVS and CDR2 FNYEAQ. The CDR3 protein is CASSSRGTFEAFF. CDR3 DNA: TGTGCCAGCAGCTCCAGGGGGACTTTCGAAGCTTTCTTT. The full variable domain, in which reference TRBV7-6 and TRBJ1-1 provide the parts outside the CDR3, is GAGVSQSPRYKVTKRGQDVALRCDPISGHVSLYWYRQALGQGPEFLTYFNYEAQQDKSGLPNDRFSAERPEGSISTLTIQRTEQRDSAMYRCASSSRGTFEAFFGQGTRLTVV.

This clonotype was observed at least ten times. The V call is TRBV12-3 or TRBV12-4, the J call TRBJ1-1, with D unresolved. The V end lost 6 bases, the J end lost 5 bases, and 7 bases lay between the germline ends. The CDR3 is 11 residues long. In DNA form, the CDR3 reads TGTGCCAGCAGCTTATCGACTGAAGCTTTCTTT. It is translated as CASSLSTEAFF.

This clonotype showed up many times. The gene calls are TRBV6-1 and TRBJ1-2; no clear D gene. Germline lookup yields CDR1 MNHNS and CDR2 SASEGT. This CDR3 is built from 14 residues. V lost 2 bases to trimming and J lost 8 bases, with 15 bases between them. The CDR3 DNA is TGTGCCAGCAGTGAACAGCCCAGCTATTACGGCTACACCTTC. Translated: CASSEQPSYYGYTF.

This clonotype occurred many times. The chain combines TRBV18 with TRBJ1-1; unclear D gene. The CDR3 spans 13 residues. Per the germline V gene, CDR1 is KGHSH and CDR2 is LQKENI. Trimming took off 3 bases at V and 0 bases at J, with 5 bases between the two ends. The CDR3 bases are TGTGCCAGCTCACCGACCCTGAACACTGAAGCTTTCTTT. Amino acid sequence: CASSPTLNTEAFF.

This clonotype was recorded at least ten times. The V gene is TRBV13, the J gene TRBJ1-4; 8 positions agree with TRBD1. This CDR3 is built from 13 residues. The trim removed 5 bases at V and 5 bases at J, leaving 1 base unmatched. The germline gives CDR1 PRHDT, CDR2 FYEKMQ (reference sequence). For the CDR3, the DNA is TGTGCCAGCAGCCGGGACAGGAATGAAAAACTGTTTTTT. Protein sequence: CASSRDRNEKLFF.

This clonotype was seen many times. The chain joins TRBV28 to TRBJ1-2; TRBD1 might be the D (6 bases). The germline gives CDR1 MDHEN, CDR2 SYDVKM. There are 14 residues in the CDR3. The germline V and J ends were trimmed by 2 bases and 0 bases, with 7 bases remaining between them. CDR3 in amino acids: CASSLGTPNYGYTF. The CDR3 nucleotides read TGTGCCAGCAGTTTAGGGACACCTAACTATGGCTACACCTTC.

This clonotype showed up many times. The CDR3 DNA follows: TGTGCCAGCAGTCCCGGGGACAGCAGAACCGGGGAGCTGTTTTTT. Its translation: CASSPGDSRTGELFF. This rearrangement joins TRBV6-2 or TRBV6-3 to TRBJ2-2, with 7 bases lining up with TRBD1. The trim removed 5 bases at V and 5 bases at J, leaving 8 bases unmatched. CDR1 is MNHEY, CDR2 SVGEGT, per germline. This CDR3 is 15 amino acids long.

In this sample, this clonotype turned up a few times. For the CDR3, the DNA is TGTGCCAGCAGCATACGGACAGGGGGGAAAGAGACCCAGTACTTC. Residues: CASSIRTGGKETQYF. The V gene is TRBV7-8, the J gene TRBJ2-5; 10 bases are shared with TRBD1. The V gene end was trimmed by 5 bases and the J gene end by 3 bases; junction bases not matched to a gene: 6. CDR1 is SGHVS, CDR2 FQNEAQ, per germline. The CDR3 loop spans 15 amino acids.

This clonotype was found a few times. V gene TRBV28 combines with J gene TRBJ2-7, with D tentatively TRBD1 or TRBD2 (6 bases each). The CDR3 length is 15 residues. The V end lost 9 bases, the J end lost 1 base, and 19 bases lay between the germline ends. In germline, CDR1 is MDHEN, CDR2 SYDVKM. The CDR3 coding sequence is TGTGCCAGTCACCCTAGGGGGGTTTTTTCCTACGAGCAGTACTTC. It encodes CASHPRGVFSYEQYF.

This clonotype came up many times. J is TRBJ1-1 and V is TRBV29-1, with TRBD1 matching over 9 bases. CDR1 and CDR2 (germline): SQVTM, ANQGSEA. This CDR3 spans 16 amino acids. The V and J ends lost 2 bases and 5 bases, in that order; junction bases with no gene match: 12. The CDR3 here is CSVELSGQGLVTEAFF. The CDR3, as DNA: TGCAGCGTTGAACTCTCCGGACAGGGGTTGGTGACTGAAGCTTTCTTT.

The V and J genes are TRBV3-1 and TRBJ1-1; 11 positions match TRBD1. J gave up 10 bases and V 3 bases, and 1 base lay outside the gene matches. Germline assignment: CDR1 LGHDT and CDR2 YNNKEL (reference sequence). The CDR3 totals 12 residues. CDR3: CASSQGTGGAFF. The CDR3 region has the DNA TGTGCCAGCAGCCAGGGGACAGGGGGAGCTTTCTTT.

The sample holds many counts of this clonotype. The chain is built from TRBV6-2 or TRBV6-3 and TRBJ2-2; TRBD2 aligns across 9 bases. Germline CDR1 is MNHEY and CDR2 is SVGEGT. With 4 bases clipped from V and 4 bases from J, the junction kept 13 bases outside the gene matches. The CDR3 is made up of 18 amino acids. CDR3 nucleotide sequence: TGTGCCAGCAGTTGCTCTAGCGGGGTAGGACGATGCACCGGGGAGCTGTTTTTT. Translated, it gives CASSCSSGVGRCTGELFF.

V gene TRBV20-1 combines with J gene TRBJ2-7; 11 bases align to TRBD1. There are 20 residues in the CDR3. V trimming: 0 bases; J trimming: 3 bases; junction bases outside the gene matches: 19. Germline lookup yields CDR1 DFQATT and CDR2 SNEGSKA (reference sequence). The CDR3 nucleotides read TGCAGTGCTAGAGATCAACTTATGGATTGGACAGGGGGCGCAGACTACGAGCAGTACTTC. This sequence encodes CSARDQLMDWTGGADYEQYF.

This clonotype has ten or more counts. This chain uses TRBV12-3 or TRBV12-4 with TRBJ1-5; 7 bases align to TRBD1. V lost 4 bases, J lost 2 bases, and 5 bases stayed unmatched. This CDR3 is 15 amino acids long. CDR3 DNA sequence: TGTGCCAGCAGTTCACAGGGGCTCCGCAATCAGCCCCAGCATTTT. Translated, it gives CASSSQGLRNQPQHF.

This clonotype has only a few counts. The chain employs TRBV11-2 and TRBJ1-5, with TRBD1 identical over 12 bases. CDR1 is SGHAT, CDR2 FQNNGV, per germline. The CDR3 runs 18 residues. J gave up 1 base and V 5 bases, and 9 bases lay outside the gene matches. CDR3 sequence (DNA): TGTGCCAGCAGCCCCGGGACAGGGGGCTTCCTGAGCAATCAGCCCCAGCATTTT. This translates into CASSPGTGGFLSNQPQHF.

This clonotype was observed at least ten times. This chain's CDR3 is CASSLDGNPGETQYF. For the CDR3, the DNA is TGCGCCAGCAGCTTGGATGGTAACCCGGGGGAGACCCAGTACTTC. The genes are TRBV5-1 and TRBJ2-5; the D gene is possibly TRBD2 (5 bases). Germline CDR1 is SGHRS and CDR2 is YFSETQ. The CDR3 has 15 amino acids. V was shortened by 0 bases and J by 5 bases, with 14 bases between the two germline ends.